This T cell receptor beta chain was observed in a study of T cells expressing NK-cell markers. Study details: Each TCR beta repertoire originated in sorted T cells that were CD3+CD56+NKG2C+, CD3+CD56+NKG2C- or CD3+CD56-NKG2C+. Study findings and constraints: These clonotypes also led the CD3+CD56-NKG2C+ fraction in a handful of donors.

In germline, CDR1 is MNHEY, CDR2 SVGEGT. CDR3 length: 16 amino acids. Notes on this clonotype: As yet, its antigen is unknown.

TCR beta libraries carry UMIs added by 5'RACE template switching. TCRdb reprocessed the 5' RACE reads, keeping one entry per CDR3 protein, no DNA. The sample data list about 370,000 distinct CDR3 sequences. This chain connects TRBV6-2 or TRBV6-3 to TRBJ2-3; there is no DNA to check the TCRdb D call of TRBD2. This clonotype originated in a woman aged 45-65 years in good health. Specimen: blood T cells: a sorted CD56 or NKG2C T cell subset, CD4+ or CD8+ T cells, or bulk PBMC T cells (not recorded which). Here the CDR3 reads CASSALYSGSTDTQYF.